One and the same sample provided the 24 T cell receptor beta chains below, sequenced in a study. Each CDR3 protein is one row after TCRdb ran MiXCR on the 5' RACE reads. Of fewer than 10,000 distinct CDR3 sequences in the sample, more than 30% were seen once. Sample: tumor-infiltrating memory CD4+ T cells sorted from the breast tumor. Subset defined: memory CD4+ T cells, CD4+CD45RO+CD25-. These receptors were collected from a female donor with breast cancer.

To note about this clonotype: This may be a read error, as it is one base from a much larger clone. V usage is TRBV5-4 and J usage is TRBJ1-1; D is undetermined. The CDR3 totals 13 residues. V lost 2 bases to trimming and J lost 8 bases, with 13 bases between them. Germline CDR1 is SGHNT and CDR2 is YYREEE (reference sequence). The CDR3 region is CASSFGPGLEAFF. In nucleotides, the CDR3 is TGTGCCAGCAGCTTCGGACCTGGCCTCGAAGCTTTCTTT.

The CDR3 here is CSAVVDNRGNQPQHF. The CDR3, as DNA: TGCAGCGCCGTCGTCGATAACAGAGGCAATCAGCCCCAGCATTTT. V and J are TRBV29-1 and TRBJ1-5; D gene uncertain. CDR3 length: 15 amino acids. V lost 7 bases to trimming and J lost 2 bases, with 18 bases between them. Germline assignment: CDR1 SQVTM and CDR2 ANQGSEA.

The genes are TRBV18 and TRBJ2-5; 9 nucleotides line up with TRBD2. This CDR3 is 15 amino acids long. V dropped 5 bases and J dropped 9; count of bases not matched to a gene: 13. Germline loops: CDR1 KGHSH, CDR2 LQKENI. CDR3 in amino acids: CASSATGGREEAQYF. In DNA form, the CDR3 reads TGTGCCAGCTCAGCGACTGGCGGGAGGGAGGAGGCCCAGTACTTC. The full variable domain, rest sourced from reference TRBV18 and TRBJ2-5, is NAGVMQNPRHLVRRRGQEARLRCSPMKGHSHVYWYRQLPEEGLKFMVYLQKENIIDESGMPKERFSAEFPKEGPSILRIQQVVRGDSAAYFCASSATGGREEAQYFGPGTRLLVL.

By sample share, this clonotype is medium-sized. The chain combines TRBV3-1 with TRBJ1-1, with 7 positions matching TRBD1. The length of the CDR3 is 18 residues. Per the germline V gene, CDR1 is LGHDT and CDR2 is YNNKEL (reference sequence). The ends lost 3 bases at V and 0 bases at J; junction bases unmatched: 13. This chain's CDR3 is CASSHDPPGQLMNTEAFF. CDR3 bases: TGTGCCAGCAGCCACGACCCTCCGGGACAGCTCATGAACACTGAAGCTTTCTTT.

Concerning this clonotype: The junction differs from germline at one of its ends, possibly a read error. The chain uses TRBV20-1 and TRBJ1-2, with 7 bases lining up with TRBD1. CDR3 length: 13 residues. From germline, CDR1 is DFQATT and CDR2 SNEGSKA (reference sequence). CDR3 amino acids: CSAKTGSSGGYAF. In DNA form, the CDR3 reads TGCAGTGCTAAGACAGGGAGCAGTGGTGGCTACGCCTTC.

The V gene is TRBV7-8, the J gene TRBJ1-2; 10 nucleotides match TRBD1. In germline, CDR1 is SGHVS, CDR2 FQNEAQ. The CDR3 is 15 residues long. V lost 3 bases to trimming and J lost 3 bases; unmatched junction nucleotides: 4. Here the CDR3 DNA reads TGTGCCAGCAGCTTCTCCGGGACAGGGGACTATGGCTACACCTTC. It encodes CASSFSGTGDYGYTF.

In its sample, this clonotype is medium-sized. This sequence joins TRBV7-8 and TRBJ2-3, with TRBD2 identical over 13 bases. The germline V gene encodes CDR1 SGHVS and CDR2 FQNEAQ. The CDR3 covers 16 residues. J was trimmed by 6 bases and V by 5 bases; bases with no gene match: 8. CDR3 nucleotides: TGTGCCAGCAGCCATCGGACTAGCGGGAGTAAGGATACGCAGTATTTT. Encoded protein: CASSHRTSGSKDTQYF.

This rearrangement joins TRBV29-1 to TRBJ2-1; possibly TRBD2 for D (6 bases). The CDR3 has 14 residues. V lost 3 bases, J lost 8 bases, and 17 bases lay in between. Germline assignment: CDR1 SQVTM and CDR2 ANQGSEA. The CDR3 bases are TGCAGCGTTGAGAGGGTGGGAGGCGCCGATGAGCAGTTCTTC. Translated: CSVERVGGADEQFF.

The CDR3 region is CASSLAPWDNYGYTF. The CDR3 nucleotides read TGTGCCAGCAGCTTGGCCCCATGGGACAACTATGGCTACACCTTC. The chain couples TRBV7-9 to TRBJ1-2, with D maybe TRBD1 (5 bases). There are 15 residues in the CDR3. Trimming removed 3 bases from V and 2 bases from J, with 13 bases in between. Germline V lookup: CDR1 SEHNR, CDR2 FQNEAQ (reference sequence).

Relative to its sample, this clonotype is large. This rearrangement joins TRBV7-8 to TRBJ2-3; 12 nucleotides agree with TRBD2. Unmatched junction bases numbered 8, after V lost 4 bases and J lost 6 bases. Germline values: CDR1 SGHVS, CDR2 FQNEAQ. This CDR3 comprises 16 residues. The DNA of the CDR3 is TGTGCCAGCAGCTCGCGACGACTAGCGGGGGTTGATACGCAGTATTTT. This gives the protein CASSSRRLAGVDTQYF.

The J gene is TRBJ2-1, the V gene TRBV20-1; perhaps TRBD2 as D (6 bases). CDR1 and CDR2 from the germline V gene are DFQATT and SNEGSKA (reference sequence). V was cut by 3 bases and J by 1 base, with 22 bases left in between. The CDR3 loop spans 18 amino acids. CDR3 coding DNA: TGCAGTGCTAGCCGGGACTTGAGAATGTTAAGGTCCTACAATGAGCAGTTCTTC. It encodes CSASRDLRMLRSYNEQFF.

This clonotype occurred many times. The chain links TRBV20-1 to TRBJ1-1; D is ambiguous. The CDR3 loop spans 11 amino acids. V was pared by 7 bases and J by 0 bases, with 6 bases between. Germline loops: CDR1 DFQATT, CDR2 SNEGSKA (reference sequence). CDR3 nucleotide sequence: TGCAGTGTGGAGCTGAACACTGAAGCTTTCTTT. This translates into CSVELNTEAFF.

This clonotype was detected ten times or more. V and J are TRBV29-1 and TRBJ2-1, with D possibly being TRBD1 (5 bases). This CDR3 is built from 15 residues. The germline V gene has CDR1 SQVTM and CDR2 ANQGSEA. The V end lost 0 bases, the J end lost 5 bases, and 14 bases lay between the germline ends. The CDR3 reads CSVEDFRARNNEQFF. The CDR3 region has the DNA TGCAGCGTTGAAGATTTCAGGGCCCGAAACAATGAGCAGTTCTTC.

The sample holds a few counts of this clonotype. V is TRBV5-5 and J is TRBJ2-1; 7 bases are shared with TRBD2. Germline CDR1 SGHKS, CDR2 YYEKEE (reference sequence). J was trimmed by 10 bases and V by 6 bases; bases with no gene match: 13. The CDR3 covers 14 residues. CDR3 DNA sequence: TGTGCCAGCATCCACCGGAGCGGGGCTTGGGAGCAGTTCTTC. Translating gives CASIHRSGAWEQFF.

By sample fraction, this clonotype is medium-sized. One end of the junction does not line up with germline, which may come from a read error. This chain links TRBV4-2 with TRBJ1-2, with a weak D call TRBD1 (6 bases). Germline CDR1 reads LGHNA; CDR2 reads YNFKEQ. The CDR3 runs 15 residues. CDR3 DNA sequence: TGTGCCAGCAGCCATGGGGGGGGGCTGGGCTATGGCTACATCTTC. Its protein product is CASSHGGGLGYGYIF.

Sample share makes this clonotype large. The chain recombines TRBV5-1 with TRBJ2-5, with 7 bases aligning to TRBD1. The CDR3 has 14 amino acids. Looked up from germline, CDR1 is SGHRS and CDR2 is YFSETQ. Trimming cost V 4 bases and J 2 bases; bases outside gene matches: 5. The CDR3 sequence is CASSPWDRQETQYF. CDR3 DNA sequence: TGCGCCAGCAGCCCCTGGGACAGACAAGAGACCCAGTACTTC.

There are many counts of this clonotype. The chain carries TRBV7-9 and TRBJ2-2, with a possible D match to TRBD1 (5 bases). This CDR3 is 15 amino acids long. V lost 4 bases to trimming and J lost 0 bases, with 9 bases between them. CDR1 is SEHNR, CDR2 FQNEAQ, per germline (reference sequence). The DNA of the CDR3 is TGTGCCAGCAGCTCGACAGATTCGAACACCGGGGAGCTGTTTTTT. Residues: CASSSTDSNTGELFF.

In this sample, this clonotype turned up many times. The rearrangement joins TRBV18 to TRBJ2-2; perhaps D is TRBD1 or TRBD2 (5 bases each). Between the trimmed V and J ends, which lost 3 bases and 4 bases, there was a span of 18 bases. Per germline, CDR1 KGHSH and CDR2 LQKENI. CDR3 length equals 17 residues. For the CDR3, the DNA is TGTGCCAGCTCACCCCCTGGGGCCGGGACCCTCACCGGGGAGCTGTTTTTT. Protein sequence: CASSPPGAGTLTGELFF.

The rearrangement links TRBV5-1 to TRBJ2-7; 13 nucleotides align to TRBD2. Trimming removed 2 bases from V and 5 bases from J; junction bases left unmatched: 1. Per germline, CDR1 SGHRS and CDR2 YFSETQ. The CDR3 consists of 14 residues. This chain's CDR3 is CASSLGTSGDEQYF. The CDR3 nucleotides read TGCGCCAGCAGCTTAGGGACTAGCGGGGACGAGCAGTACTTC.

In its sample, this clonotype ranks as large. The rearrangement links TRBV5-1 to TRBJ2-6; D is uncertain. Germline V gene sequence: CDR1 SGHRS, CDR2 YFSETQ. Trimming removed 0 bases from V and 0 bases from J, with 4 bases in between. This CDR3 spans 15 amino acids. The CDR3 region is CASSLGHSGANVLTF. CDR3 coding DNA: TGCGCCAGCAGCTTGGGTCACTCTGGGGCCAACGTCCTGACTTTC.

This clonotype appeared many times. The chain has TRBV29-1 and TRBJ2-5; 8 bases fit TRBD1. V gave up 6 bases and J gave up 0 bases; unmatched junction bases: 3. The germline V gene has CDR1 SQVTM and CDR2 ANQGSEA. This CDR3 is 13 amino acids long. The CDR3 region has the DNA TGCAGCGTGGTGGGACAGGACCAAGAGACCCAGTACTTC. Residues: CSVVGQDQETQYF.

By proportion, this clonotype is medium-sized (0.01 to 0.1%). CDR3 region: CATSLTYNYGYTF. CDR3 coding DNA: TGTGCCACCAGTCTCACATATAACTATGGCTACACCTTC. This chain uses TRBV24-1 with TRBJ1-2; D gene uncertain. Germline V gives CDR1 KGHDR, CDR2 SFDVKD. The CDR3 is made up of 13 amino acids. V lost 6 bases to trimming and J lost 1 base, with 8 bases between them.

This clonotype counts as medium-sized. The chain has TRBV20-1 and TRBJ2-1, with no clear D. V lost 0 bases and J 2 bases, leaving 5 bases between the germline ends. Germline CDR1 and CDR2: DFQATT and SNEGSKA (reference sequence). The CDR3 extends over 13 amino acids. The CDR3 DNA follows: TGCAGTGCTAGAGATCGAGCCTACAATGAGCAGTTCTTC. Translating it yields CSARDRAYNEQFF.

Notes on this clonotype: One end of the junction varies from germline; a read error may be responsible. DNA of the CDR3: TGTGCCAGCAGCCAAGATGACAGAGAGACCGGGGAGCTGTACTTC. This codes for CASSQDDRETGELYF. This chain joins TRBV4-2 and TRBJ2-7; D tentatively reads TRBD1 or TRBD2 (5 bases each). The CDR3 length is 15 residues. Germline V gene data show CDR1 as LGHNA and CDR2 as YNFKEQ.